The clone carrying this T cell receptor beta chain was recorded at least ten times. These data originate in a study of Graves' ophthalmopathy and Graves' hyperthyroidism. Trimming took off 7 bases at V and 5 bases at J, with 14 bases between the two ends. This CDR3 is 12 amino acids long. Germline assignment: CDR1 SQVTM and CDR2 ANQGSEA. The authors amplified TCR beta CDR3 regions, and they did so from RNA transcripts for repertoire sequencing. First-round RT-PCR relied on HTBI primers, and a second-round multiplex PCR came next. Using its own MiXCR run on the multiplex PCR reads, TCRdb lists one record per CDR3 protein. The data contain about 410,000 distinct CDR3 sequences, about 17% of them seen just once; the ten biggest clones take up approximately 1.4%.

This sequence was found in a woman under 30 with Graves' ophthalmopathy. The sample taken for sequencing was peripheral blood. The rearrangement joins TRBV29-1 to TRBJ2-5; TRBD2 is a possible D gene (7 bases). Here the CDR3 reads CSAGRGAETQYF. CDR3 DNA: TGCAGCGCCGGACGGGGGGCGGAGACCCAGTACTTC.